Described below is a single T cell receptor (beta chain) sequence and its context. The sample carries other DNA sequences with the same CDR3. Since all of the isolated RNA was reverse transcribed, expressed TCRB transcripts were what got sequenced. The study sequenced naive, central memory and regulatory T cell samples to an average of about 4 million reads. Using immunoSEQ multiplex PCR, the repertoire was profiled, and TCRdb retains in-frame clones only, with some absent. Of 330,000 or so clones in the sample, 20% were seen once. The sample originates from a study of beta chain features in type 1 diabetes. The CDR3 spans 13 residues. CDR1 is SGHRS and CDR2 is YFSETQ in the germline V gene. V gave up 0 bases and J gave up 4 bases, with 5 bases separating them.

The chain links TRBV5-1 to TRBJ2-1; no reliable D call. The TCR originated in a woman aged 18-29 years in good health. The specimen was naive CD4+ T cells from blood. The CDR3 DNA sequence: TGCGCCAGCAGCTTGGAACTTTACAATGAGCAGTTCTTC. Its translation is CASSLELYNEQFF.